The 7 T cell receptor beta chains in this list originate from one sample, sequenced in a study of blood T cells in healthy people across ages. Then a second PCR, running roughly 7 to 11 cycles, was carried out with a sample-barcoded 5' primer and a J-beta primer mix. TCRdb processed the 5' RACE reads anew with MiXCR; each CDR3 protein has one entry. The repertoire has approximately 880,000 distinct CDR3 sequences, around 49% of them found once; the top ten carry over 10%. The sequenced sample consisted of blood. Source of these receptors: a man younger than 40 in good health.

This clonotype has just a few counts. This chain uses TRBV7-3 with TRBJ2-1; TRBD2 agrees at 7 bases. CDR1 and CDR2 (germline): SGHTA, FQGTGA. This CDR3 comprises 16 residues. V was clipped by 2 bases and J by 7 bases; unmatched bases: 11. The CDR3 reads CASSLRPAGSFNEQFF. CDR3 DNA sequence: TGTGCCAGCAGCTTACGCCCAGCGGGGTCCTTTAATGAGCAGTTCTTC.

The chain combines TRBV6-5 with TRBJ1-2; 8 positions agree with TRBD1. From germline, CDR1 is MNHEY and CDR2 SVGAGI. The CDR3 contains 14 residues. V was pared by 6 bases and J by 4 bases, with 7 bases of the junction left unmatched. CDR3 amino acids: CASRGQGGLYGYTF. The DNA of the CDR3 is TGTGCCAGCAGAGGACAGGGAGGCCTCTATGGCTACACCTTC.

This clonotype has a handful of counts. The genes are TRBV7-2 and TRBJ2-1; 9 positions match TRBD2. J was trimmed by 6 bases and V by 6 bases; bases with no gene match: 9. This CDR3 is 15 amino acids long. The germline V gene encodes CDR1 SGHTA and CDR2 FQGNSA. CDR3 protein: CASRPPGLAGNEQFF. In DNA, the CDR3 is TGTGCCAGCAGGCCCCCGGGACTAGCAGGCAATGAGCAGTTCTTC.

This clonotype was observed a handful of times. The chain recombines TRBV5-1 with TRBJ1-2; the match to TRBD1 covers 9 bases. The CDR3 loop spans 14 amino acids. From germline, CDR1 is SGHRS and CDR2 YFSETQ. Trimming took 1 base from V and 8 from J; bases not matched to a gene: 6. The CDR3 region has the DNA TGCGCCAGCAGCTTGTCCGGGACAGGGCGCGGCTACACCTTC. As protein: CASSLSGTGRGYTF. The complete variable domain, with remaining parts taken from reference TRBV5-1 and TRBJ1-2, reads KAGVTQTPRYLIKTRGQQVTLSCSPISGHRSVSWYQQTPGQGLQFLFEYFSETQRNKGNFPGRFSGRQFSNSRSEMNVSTLELGDSALYLCASSLSGTGRGYTFGSGTRLTVV.

The J gene is TRBJ2-5, the V gene TRBV7-2; 9 positions match TRBD2. V was pared by 5 bases and J by 11 bases, with 6 bases of the junction left unmatched. This CDR3 spans 12 amino acids. Germline V lookup: CDR1 SGHTA, CDR2 FQGNSA. The CDR3 here is CASSPGLALQYF. The CDR3 DNA is TGTGCCAGCAGCCCCGGACTAGCGTTACAGTACTTC.

V usage is TRBV7-2 and J usage is TRBJ2-1; TRBD1 matches 7 bases. Germline CDR1 and CDR2: SGHTA and FQGNSA. The CDR3 spans 14 residues. V lost 3 bases to trimming and J lost 10 bases; unmatched junction nucleotides: 9. The CDR3 DNA follows: TGTGCCAGCAGCTTTCCCGGGACAGCGAGGGAGCAGTTCTTC. Its translation: CASSFPGTAREQFF.

V is TRBV20-1 and J is TRBJ2-4; 12 bases match TRBD2. The J call is uncertain, as TRBJ2-7 better fits the DNA end. The germline V gene has CDR1 DFQATT and CDR2 SNEGSKA (reference sequence). The CDR3 covers 16 residues. CDR3 residues: CSARVLAGGEIDEQYF. Written as DNA, the CDR3 is TGCAGTGCTAGAGTCCTAGCGGGGGGGGAAATAGACGAGCAGTACTTC.